These 6 T cell receptor beta chains were sequenced from one sample in a study of radiotherapy plus CTLA-4 blockade in lung cancer. Here immunoSEQ multiplex PCR was the method, and the copy in TCRdb shows in-frame clones only, minus some. The data contain around 120,000 clones, nearly 80% of them singletons. The sample here was peripheral blood, taken from a patient treated with radiotherapy plus ipilimumab. These receptors all come from a human donor with non-small cell lung cancer who had a partial response to radiotherapy plus ipilimumab.

The V gene is TRBV27, the J gene TRBJ1-2; TRBD1 aligns across 7 bases. V lost 3 bases, J lost 5 bases, and 6 bases stayed unmatched. The CDR3 covers 14 residues. Germline-derived CDR1 and CDR2 are MNHEY and SMNVEV (reference sequence). CDR3 nucleotides: TGTGCCAGCAGTTTCGAAGGGGGCCGGTATGGCTACACCTTC. Residues: CASSFEGGRYGYTF.

The chain uses TRBV28 and TRBJ1-4, with a tentative D call TRBD1 (5 bases). CDR1 is MDHEN and CDR2 is SYDVKM in the germline V gene. Trimming took off 5 bases at V and 8 bases at J, with 18 bases between the two ends. CDR3 length equals 15 residues. The CDR3 protein is CASSPPGWGGEKLFF. CDR3 coding DNA: TGTGCCAGCAGTCCGCCCGGGTGGGGCGGAGAAAAACTGTTTTTT.

A word on this clone: Additional DNA sequences in this sample encode the identical CDR3. The CDR3 DNA follows: TGTGCCAGCAGGGGAGGACAGGCGTCCACAGATACGCAGTATTTT. Translating it yields CASRGGQASTDTQYF. This rearrangement joins TRBV2 to TRBJ2-3; D may be TRBD1 (7 bases). The V end was cut by 6 bases, the J end by 2 bases, with 15 bases between. In germline, CDR1 is SNHLY, CDR2 FYNNEI. CDR3 length equals 15 residues. The whole variable domain, remainder taken from reference TRBV2 and TRBJ2-3, is EPEVTQTPSHQVTQMGQEVILRCVPISNHLYFYWYRQILGQKVEFLVSFYNNEISEKSEIFDDQFSVERPDGSNFTLKIRSTKLEDSAMYFCASRGGQASTDTQYFGPGTRLTVL.

This clone was seen a single time. The chain couples TRBV2 to TRBJ2-2, with 7 bases identical to TRBD2. Unmatched junction bases numbered 1, after V lost 4 bases and J lost 2 bases. Looked up from germline, CDR1 is SNHLY and CDR2 is FYNNEI. This CDR3 has 14 amino acids. The CDR3 coding sequence is TGTGCCAGCAGTGCTAGCGGAAACACCGGGGAGCTGTTTTTT. Amino acids: CASSASGNTGELFF.

The chain links TRBV4-3 to TRBJ2-3; 7 bases are a match to TRBD1. This CDR3 is 16 amino acids long. Germline values: CDR1 LGHNA, CDR2 YSLEER. The V and J ends lost 2 bases and 1 base, in that order; junction bases with no gene match: 6. The CDR3 coding sequence is TGCGCCAGCAGCCAAATCAGGGGGACGCGCACAGATACGCAGTATTTT. Amino acids: CASSQIRGTRTDTQYF.

This chain joins TRBV7-8 and TRBJ2-1, with 8 nucleotides matching TRBD2. This CDR3 is built from 16 residues. Germline assignment: CDR1 SGHVS and CDR2 FQNEAQ. V dropped 4 bases and J dropped 8; count of bases not matched to a gene: 13. In DNA form, the CDR3 reads TGTGCCAGCAGCTCCCTACTAGCGGCCGAAGACTATGAGCAGTTCTTC. It translates to CASSSLLAAEDYEQFF.